This TCR beta chain derives from a study of T cells in Graves' hyperthyroidism and ophthalmopathy. About the study: Peripheral blood samples were taken at initial diagnosis, prior to any treatment.

Clinical symptoms, serum thyroxine, TRAb, thyroid ultrasound and orbital computed tomography informed diagnoses. Turning to this clonotype: The antigen remains unidentified.

Authors of the study amplified TCR beta CDR3 regions from RNA transcripts. Carried out on the TCR CDR3, a first-round RT-PCR used the HTBI primer set. TCRdb analysed the multiplex PCR reads with MiXCR anew, one entry per CDR3 protein. The table has about 360,000 distinct CDR3 sequences, more than 15% seen once. Study observations and caveats: Blood also held most thyroid clonotypes expanded beyond 0.001. Before onset, by a median of approximately 6.2 months, the model predicted ophthalmopathy.

Germline V lookup: CDR1 LNHDA, CDR2 SQIVND (reference sequence). V was shortened by 6 bases and J by 3 bases, with 29 bases between the two germline ends. CDR3 length equals 19 residues. What was sequenced was blood. This TCR came from a woman between 18 and 29 years old with Graves' hyperthyroidism that later progressed to Graves' ophthalmopathy. The chain has TRBV19 and TRBJ1-1; a weak D match, TRBD1 (5 bases). The CDR3 DNA reads TGTGCCAGTAGACTGGGCCCGGGACGGGGCCGCATGGGAGACACTGAAGCTTTCTTT. Translation gives CASRLGPGRGRMGDTEAFF.